This record covers a single T cell receptor beta chain. The V gene lost 2 bases and the J gene lost 3 bases, with 9 bases spanning the gap. Germline CDR1 and CDR2: SGHDT and YYEEEE. The CDR3 covers 14 residues. The sample is drawn from a study of molecular identifiers for immune sequencing clone quantification. Each CDR3 protein is one row after TCRdb ran MiXCR on the PCR reads. In the table there are about 640,000 distinct CDR3 sequences, just under 20% of which are singletons. The origin of this receptor is a human donor in good health. Some libraries in this study had Jurkat cell RNA spiked in. Material: naive CD8+ T cells from blood, with Jurkat cell RNA spiked in. Subset given: FACS-sorted CD8+CD4-CCR7+CD45RA+ naive T cells. V is TRBV5-6 and J is TRBJ1-3; D not resolved. CDR3 nucleotides: TGTGCCAGCAGCTTCCAAGGTAATGGAAACACCATATATTTT. It yields the protein CASSFQGNGNTIYF.